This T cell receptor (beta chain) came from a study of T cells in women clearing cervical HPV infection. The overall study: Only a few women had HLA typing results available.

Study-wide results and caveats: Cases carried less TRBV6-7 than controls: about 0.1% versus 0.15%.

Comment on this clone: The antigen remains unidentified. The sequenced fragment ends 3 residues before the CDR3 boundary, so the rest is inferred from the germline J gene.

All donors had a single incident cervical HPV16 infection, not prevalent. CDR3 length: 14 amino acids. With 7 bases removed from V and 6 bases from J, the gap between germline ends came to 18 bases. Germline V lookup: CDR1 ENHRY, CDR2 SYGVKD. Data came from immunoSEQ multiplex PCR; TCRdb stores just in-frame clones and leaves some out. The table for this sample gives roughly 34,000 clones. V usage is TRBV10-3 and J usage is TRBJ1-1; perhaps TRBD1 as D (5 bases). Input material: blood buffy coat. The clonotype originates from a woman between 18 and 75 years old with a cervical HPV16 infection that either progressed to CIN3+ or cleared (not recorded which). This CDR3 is CAITEGSGFAEAFF. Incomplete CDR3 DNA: TGTGCCATCACGGAGGGGTCTGGGTTCGCTGAA.